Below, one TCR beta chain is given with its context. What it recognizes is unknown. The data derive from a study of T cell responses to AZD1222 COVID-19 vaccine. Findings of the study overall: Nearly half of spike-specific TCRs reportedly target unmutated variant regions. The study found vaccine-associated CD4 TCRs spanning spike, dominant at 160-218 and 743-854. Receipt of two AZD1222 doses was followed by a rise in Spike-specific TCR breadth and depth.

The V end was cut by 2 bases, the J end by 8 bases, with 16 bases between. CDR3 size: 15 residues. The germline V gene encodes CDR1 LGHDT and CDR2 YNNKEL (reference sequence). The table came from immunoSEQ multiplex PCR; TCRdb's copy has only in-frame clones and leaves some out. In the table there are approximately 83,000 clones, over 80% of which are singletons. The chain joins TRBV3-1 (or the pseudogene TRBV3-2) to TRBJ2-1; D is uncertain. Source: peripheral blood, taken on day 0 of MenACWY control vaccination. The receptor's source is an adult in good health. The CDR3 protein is CASSQKLILGHEQFF. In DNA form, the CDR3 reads TGTGCCAGCAGCCAAAAGTTGATTCTTGGGCATGAGCAGTTCTTC.